This T cell receptor beta chain was obtained from a study of T cells after somatic rescue of genetic block. The CDR3 is 15 residues long. The V gene lost 3 bases and the J gene lost 4 bases, with 12 bases spanning the gap. Germline V CDR1 and CDR2: LNHDA, SQIVND (reference sequence). Libraries were prepared by immunoSEQ multiplex PCR; TCRdb keeps only in-frame clonotypes and omits some of them. The repertoire holds approximately 88,000 clones, with 70% to 90% as singletons. This TCR came from a woman aged 18-29 years. Source material: peripheral blood mononuclear cells (PBMCs). V and J are TRBV19 and TRBJ2-2; maybe TRBD2 (6 bases). CDR3 sequence reads: CASSMVWGVTGELFF. The CDR3, as DNA: TGTGCCAGTAGTATGGTGTGGGGGGTCACCGGGGAGCTGTTTTTT. Based on the CDR3 plus reference TRBV19 and TRBJ2-2, the full variable domain is DGGITQSPKYLFRKEGQNVTLSCEQNLNHDAMYWYRQDPGQGLRLIYYSQIVNDFQKGDIAEGYSVSREKKESFPLTVTSAQKNPTAFYLCASSMVWGVTGELFFGEGSRLTVL.